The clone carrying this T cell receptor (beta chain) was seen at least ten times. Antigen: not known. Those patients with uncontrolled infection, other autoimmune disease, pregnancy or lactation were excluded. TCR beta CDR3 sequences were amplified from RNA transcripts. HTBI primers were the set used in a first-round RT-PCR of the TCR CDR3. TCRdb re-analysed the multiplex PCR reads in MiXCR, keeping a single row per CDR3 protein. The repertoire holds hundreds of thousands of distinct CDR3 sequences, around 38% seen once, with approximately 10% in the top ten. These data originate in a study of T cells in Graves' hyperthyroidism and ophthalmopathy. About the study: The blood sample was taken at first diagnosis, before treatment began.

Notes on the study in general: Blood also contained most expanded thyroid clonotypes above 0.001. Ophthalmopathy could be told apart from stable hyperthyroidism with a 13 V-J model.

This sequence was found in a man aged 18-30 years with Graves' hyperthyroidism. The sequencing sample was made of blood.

The CDR3 reads CASSPETGLEAFF. The CDR3 nucleotides are TGTGCCAGCAGCCCGGAGACAGGCCTTGAAGCTTTCTTT. The V call is TRBV14, the J call TRBJ1-1; possibly TRBD1 for D (6 bases). The CDR3 covers 13 residues. Germline V lookup: CDR1 SGHDN, CDR2 FVKESK. Between the trimmed V and J ends, which lost 4 bases and 7 bases, there was a span of 13 bases.